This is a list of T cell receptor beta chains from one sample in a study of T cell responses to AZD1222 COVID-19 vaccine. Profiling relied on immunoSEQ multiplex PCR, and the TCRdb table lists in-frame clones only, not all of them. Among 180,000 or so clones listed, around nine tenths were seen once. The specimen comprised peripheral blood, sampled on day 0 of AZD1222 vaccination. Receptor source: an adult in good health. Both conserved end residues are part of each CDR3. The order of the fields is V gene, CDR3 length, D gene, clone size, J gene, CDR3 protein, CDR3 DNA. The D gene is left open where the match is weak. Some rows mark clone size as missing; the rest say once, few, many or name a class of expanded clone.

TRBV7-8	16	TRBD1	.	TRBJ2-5	CASSLVLGQGTETQYF	TGTGCCAGCAGCTTAGTTTTAGGACAGGGAACAGAGACCCAGTACTTC
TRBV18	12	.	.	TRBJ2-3	CASSQETDTQYF	TGTGCCAGCTCACAGGAGACAGATACGCAGTATTTT
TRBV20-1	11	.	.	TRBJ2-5	CSALPEETQYF	TGCAGTGCCCTCCCCGAAGAGACCCAGTACTTC
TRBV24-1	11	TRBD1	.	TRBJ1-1	CATSDGTVAFF	TGTGCCACCAGTGATGGGACAGTAGCTTTCTTT
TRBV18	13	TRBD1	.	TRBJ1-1	CASRDRANTEAFF	TGTGCCAGCCGCGACAGGGCTAACACTGAAGCTTTCTTT
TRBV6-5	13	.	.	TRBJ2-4	CASSYSSVGFQYF	TGTGCCAGCAGCTACTCTAGCGTCGGGTTCCAGTACTTC
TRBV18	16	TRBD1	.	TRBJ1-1	CASSLEGQFLGTEAFF	TGTGCCAGCTCCCTGGAGGGACAGTTCTTAGGGACTGAAGCTTTCTTT
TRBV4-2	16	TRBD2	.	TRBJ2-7	CASSPSGSGSFYEQYF	TGTGCCAGCAGCCCTTCGGGTAGCGGGAGTTTCTACGAGCAGTACTTC
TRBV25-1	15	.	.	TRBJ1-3	CASSGQAYSGNTIYF	TGTGCCAGCAGTGGACAGGCATACTCTGGAAACACCATATATTTT
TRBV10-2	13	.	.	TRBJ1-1	CASRGRANTEAFF	TGCGCCAGCAGAGGAAGGGCGAACACTGAAGCTTTCTTT
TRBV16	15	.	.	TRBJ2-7	CASSPSVGSNYEQYF	TGTGCCAGCAGCCCGTCCGTGGGCTCTAACTACGAGCAGTACTTC
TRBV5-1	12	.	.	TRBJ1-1	CASSLGTDEAFF	TGCGCCAGCAGCTTGGGGACCGATGAAGCTTTCTTT
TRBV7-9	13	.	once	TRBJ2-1	CASSSQRDNEQFF	TGTGCCAGCAGCAGCCAGAGGGACAATGAGCAGTTCTTC
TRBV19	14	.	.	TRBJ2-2	CASKPRPNTGELFF	TGTGCCAGTAAACCTAGGCCTAACACCGGGGAGCTGTTTTTT
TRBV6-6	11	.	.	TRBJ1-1	CASSRNTEAFF	TGTGCCAGCAGTAGGAACACTGAAGCTTTCTTT
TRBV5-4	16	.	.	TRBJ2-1	CASSLGQDRSYNEQFF	TGTGCCAGCAGCTTGGGACAGGATCGCTCCTACAATGAGCAGTTCTTC
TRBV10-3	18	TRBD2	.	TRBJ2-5	CAISDRELAGEYQETQYF	TGTGCCATCAGTGATCGGGAACTAGCGGGGGAGTACCAAGAGACCCAGTACTTC
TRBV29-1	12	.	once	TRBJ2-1	CSVAREKGEQFF	TGCAGCGTTGCCCGGGAAAAGGGTGAGCAGTTCTTC
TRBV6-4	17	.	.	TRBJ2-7	CASSSRIRDTRFDDEYF	TGTGCCAGCAGTTCCAGGATCCGGGACACCCGGTTTGATGACGAGTACTTC
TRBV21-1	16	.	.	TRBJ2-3	CASSERRDSLTDTQYF	TGTGCCAGCAGCGAAAGACGGGACAGCCTCACAGATACGCAGTATTTT
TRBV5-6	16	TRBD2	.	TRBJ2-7	CASSLGLAGGYYEQYF	TGTGCCAGCAGCTTGGGACTAGCGGGAGGGTACTACGAGCAGTACTTC
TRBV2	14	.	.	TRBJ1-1	CASIGGRPDTEAFF	TGTGCCAGCATTGGCGGGCGACCGGACACTGAAGCTTTCTTT
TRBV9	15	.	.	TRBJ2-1	CASSVGSVSYNEQFF	TGTGCCAGCAGCGTAGGCAGCGTCTCCTACAATGAGCAGTTCTTC
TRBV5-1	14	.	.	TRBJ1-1	CASSLATGWAEAFF	TGCGCCAGCAGCTTGGCAACAGGGTGGGCTGAAGCTTTCTTT
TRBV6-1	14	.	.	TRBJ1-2	CASSEGIPNYGYTF	TGTGCCAGCAGTGAGGGCATCCCTAACTATGGCTACACCTTC
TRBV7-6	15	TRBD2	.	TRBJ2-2	CASSLTSGVVGELFF	TGTGCCAGCAGCTTGACTAGCGGGGTGGTCGGGGAGCTGTTTTTT
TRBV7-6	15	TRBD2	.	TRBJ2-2	CASSVSGSVTGELFF	TGTGCCAGCAGCGTTAGCGGGAGCGTCACCGGGGAGCTGTTTTTT
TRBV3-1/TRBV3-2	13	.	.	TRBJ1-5	CASGVSGNQPQHF	TGTGCCAGCGGAGTATCCGGCAATCAGCCCCAGCATTTT
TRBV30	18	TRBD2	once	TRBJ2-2	CAWHDIGLAGSNTGELFF	TGTGCCTGGCACGATATAGGACTAGCGGGATCGAACACCGGGGAGCTGTTTTTT
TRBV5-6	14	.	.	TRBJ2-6	CASSLGAGANVLTF	TGTGCCAGCAGCTTGGGCGCTGGGGCCAACGTCCTGACTTTC
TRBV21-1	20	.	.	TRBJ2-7	CASSKRHRDRGYRPHYEQYF	TGTGCCAGCAGCAAACGGCACCGGGACAGGGGGTATCGGCCCCACTACGAGCAGTACTTC
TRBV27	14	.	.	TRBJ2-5	CASSLAGSQETQYF	TGTGCCAGCAGTTTGGCGGGGAGCCAAGAGACCCAGTACTTC
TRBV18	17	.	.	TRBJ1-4	CASSPPRTTWTNEKLFF	TGTGCCAGCTCACCACCCCGAACCACCTGGACTAATGAAAAACTGTTTTTT
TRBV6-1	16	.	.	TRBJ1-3	CASSEQTSYSGNTIYF	TGTGCCAGCAGTGAACAGACAAGCTACTCTGGAAACACCATATATTTT
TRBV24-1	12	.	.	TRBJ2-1	CATSDSANEQFF	TGTGCCACCAGTGATTCCGCCAATGAGCAGTTCTTC
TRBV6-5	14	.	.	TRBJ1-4	CASSPGAGGEKLFF	TGTGCCAGCAGTCCGGGGGCTGGTGGTGAAAAACTGTTTTTT
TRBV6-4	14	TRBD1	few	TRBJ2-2	CASSKGAHTGELFF	TGTGCCAGCAGTAAGGGGGCGCACACCGGGGAGCTGTTTTTT
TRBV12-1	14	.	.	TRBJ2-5	CASSFAHGRQTQYF	TGTGCCAGCAGCTTTGCGCACGGGAGACAGACCCAGTACTTC
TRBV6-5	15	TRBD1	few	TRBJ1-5	CASSWADRGQQPQHF	TGTGCCAGCAGTTGGGCGGACAGGGGGCAGCAGCCCCAGCATTTT
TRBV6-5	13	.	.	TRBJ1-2	CASSLTEAYGYTF	TGTGCCAGCAGCCTGACAGAAGCCTATGGCTACACCTTC
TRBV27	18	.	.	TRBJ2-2	CASSHHFRVAVNTGELFF	TGTGCCAGCAGCCACCACTTCCGGGTAGCGGTGAACACCGGGGAGCTGTTTTTT
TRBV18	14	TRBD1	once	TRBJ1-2	CASSSGQGAWGYTF	TGTGCCAGCTCATCGGGACAGGGGGCATGGGGCTACACCTTC
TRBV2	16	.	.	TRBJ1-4	CASRDHIQGSNEKLFF	TGTGCCAGCAGAGATCATATACAGGGTTCTAATGAAAAACTGTTTTTT
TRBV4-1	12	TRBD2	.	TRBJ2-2	CARGEGTGELFF	TGCGCCAGGGGGGAGGGAACCGGGGAGCTGTTTTTT
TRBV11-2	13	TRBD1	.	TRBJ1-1	CASSAGTDVEAFF	TGTGCCAGCAGCGCCGGGACAGACGTTGAAGCTTTCTTT
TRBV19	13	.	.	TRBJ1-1	CASSTGAYTEAFF	TGTGCCAGTAGTACAGGGGCCTACACTGAAGCTTTCTTT
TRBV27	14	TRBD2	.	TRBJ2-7	CASSPLAGPYEQYF	TGTGCCAGCAGTCCTTTAGCGGGCCCCTACGAGCAGTACTTC
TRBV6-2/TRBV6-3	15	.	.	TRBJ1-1	CASSYRGGMGTEAFF	TGTGCCAGCAGTTATAGGGGGGGTATGGGCACTGAAGCTTTCTTT
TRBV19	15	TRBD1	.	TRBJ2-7	CASTYIPGQSYEQYF	TGTGCCAGTACCTACATTCCGGGACAGTCCTACGAGCAGTACTTC
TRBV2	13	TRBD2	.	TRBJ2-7	CASSEISGNEQYF	TGTGCCAGCAGTGAGATTAGCGGGAACGAGCAGTACTTC
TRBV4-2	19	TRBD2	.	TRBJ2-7	CASSQESSGGLLSSYEQYF	TGTGCCAGCAGCCAAGAGTCTAGCGGCGGACTCCTCTCCTCCTACGAGCAGTACTTC
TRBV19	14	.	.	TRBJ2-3	CASSFLTGTDTQYF	TGTGCCAGTAGTTTCCTAACAGGAACAGATACGCAGTATTTT
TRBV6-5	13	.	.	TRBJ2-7	CASSSEGSYEQYF	TGTGCCAGCAGTAGTGAAGGAAGCTACGAGCAGTACTTC
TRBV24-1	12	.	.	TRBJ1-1	CATALGDTEAFF	TGTGCCACCGCGCTAGGGGACACTGAAGCTTTCTTT
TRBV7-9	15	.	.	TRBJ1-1	CASSLDPGGGTEAFF	TGTGCCAGCAGCTTAGACCCGGGGGGCGGGACTGAAGCTTTCTTT